This T cell receptor (beta chain) stems from a study of blood T cell repertoires in COVID-19. Study details: Samples taken during acute and convalescent COVID-19 were collected in the United States, Italy and Spain. T cells, B-cell-depleted T cells, or PBMCs supplied cDNA or gDNA.

The authors' processing: Estimation of nucleated cell counts was performed using reference gene primer amplification. This table comes from immunoSEQ multiplex PCR, and its TCRdb copy is limited to in-frame clones, with some not included. V, J and clone size are taken as reported in that table, and D and trimming were inferred from the DNA itself. The sample consists of roughly 100,000 clones, more than 75% of them appearing once. The CDR3 is 15 amino acids. Unmatched junction bases numbered 10, after V lost 5 bases and J lost 6 bases. In germline, CDR1 is SEHNR, CDR2 FQNEAQ (reference sequence). The receptor's source is a human donor in a cohort sampled during active COVID-19. The chain uses TRBV7-9 and TRBJ2-3; 8 positions agree with TRBD2. Sequencing used peripheral blood. The CDR3 sequence is CASSLRGRGGDTQYF. DNA for the CDR3: TGTGCCAGCAGCCTTAGAGGACGGGGGGGTGATACGCAGTATTTT. Full variable domain (outside the CDR3, taken from reference TRBV7-9 and TRBJ2-3): DTGVSQNPRHKITKRGQNVTFRCDPISEHNRLYWYRQTLGQGPEFLTYFQNEAQLEKSRLLSDRFSAERPKGSFSTLEIQRTEQGDSAMYLCASSLRGRGGDTQYFGPGTRLTVL.